This T cell receptor (beta chain) was sequenced during a study of cytomegalovirus exposure and HLA in healthy donors. General study findings and limits: TCR beta V- and J-gene trimming was later associated with a missense DCLRE1C variant. The Asian-associated ancestry cluster reportedly had fewer N-insertions than the approximately 670-donor mean in a later analysis.

A note on this clone: Its antigen remains unknown.

V lost 5 bases and J lost 4; bases outside the gene matches: 6. The CDR3 has 15 amino acids. Germline V lookup: CDR1 MDHEN, CDR2 SYDVKM. PCR involved 60 Vbeta and 13 Jbeta primers. Generated by immunoSEQ multiplex PCR, the TCRdb table keeps only in-frame clones and is missing some. The table records approximately 140,000 clones, around 79% of them present only once. Nominal health characterized the donors when sampled, though unrecorded immune exposures were likely. What was sequenced was PBMCs. The receptor was isolated from a man aged 45-65 years in good health and CMV-seropositive. The gene calls are TRBV28 and TRBJ2-7, with TRBD2 identical over 12 bases. Here the CDR3 reads CASSESTSGRYEQYF. CDR3 in DNA: TGTGCCAGCAGTGAATCGACTAGCGGGAGATACGAGCAGTACTTC.